A single sample is the source of the 12 T cell receptor beta chains below, sequenced in a study of post-analysis software for immune sequencing data. Presence of unique molecular identifiers characterized the TCR beta cDNA libraries. Each CDR3 protein is one row after TCRdb ran MiXCR on the PCR reads. The table lists approximately 630,000 distinct CDR3 sequences, around 64% of them singletons. General observations from the study: In patients, TRBV5-6, TRBV5-1 and TRBV20-1 belonged to several TRBV segments found more frequently than in controls.

These receptors' antigens are unknown. Source material: blood. The receptors stem from a girl aged 2-9 years with multiple sclerosis.

The chain employs TRBV12-3 or TRBV12-4 and TRBJ2-7; no clear D gene. The V end lost 1 base, the J end lost 2 bases, and 9 bases lay between the germline ends. The CDR3 is 14 residues long. The CDR3 DNA is TGTGCCAGCAGTTTAGAACAGATCACCTACGAGCAGTACTTC. Protein product: CASSLEQITYEQYF.

The chain employs TRBV28 and TRBJ1-2; TRBD1 matches 8 bases. The V and J ends lost 6 bases and 5 bases, in that order; junction bases with no gene match: 5. Germline CDR1 is MDHEN and CDR2 is SYDVKM. This CDR3 region has 13 residues. Here the CDR3 reads CASSWGQEYGYTF. CDR3 DNA: TGTGCCAGCAGCTGGGGACAGGAGTATGGCTACACCTTC.

CDR3 sequence: CASGFGGATEAFF. As DNA, the CDR3 is TGTGCTAGTGGTTTTGGCGGAGCCACTGAAGCTTTCTTT. The chain links TRBV12-5 to TRBJ1-1; unclear D gene. This CDR3 has 13 amino acids. The germline CDR1 and CDR2 sequences are LGHNT and FRNRAP. Deletions cut 3 bases from V and 4 bases from J, with 9 bases between.

The chain links TRBV6-1 to TRBJ2-7, with a tentative D call TRBD1 (5 bases). V shed 1 base and J shed 0 bases, with 7 bases lying between them. There are 14 residues in the CDR3. The germline V gene encodes CDR1 MNHNS and CDR2 SASEGT. CDR3 amino acids: CASSEDRFSYEQYF. CDR3 DNA sequence: TGTGCCAGCAGTGAAGACAGGTTCTCCTACGAGCAGTACTTC.

This clonotype turned up a few times. In nucleotides, the CDR3 is TGTGCCAGCAGCGTCTCTGGACTAGCGAGTGGTGAGCAGTTCTTC. It specifies CASSVSGLASGEQFF. This rearrangement joins TRBV9 to TRBJ2-1, with 9 bases matching TRBD2. J gave up 9 bases and V 2 bases, and 9 bases lay outside the gene matches. There are 15 residues in the CDR3. Per the germline V gene, CDR1 is SGDLS and CDR2 is YYNGEE. The variable domain in full, completed from reference TRBV9 and TRBJ2-1, reads DSGVTQTPKHLITATGQRVTLRCSPRSGDLSVYWYQQSLDQGLQFLIQYYNGEERAKGNILERFSAQQFPDLHSELNLSSLELGDSALYFCASSVSGLASGEQFFGPGTRLTVL.

This clonotype showed up just a few times. V and J are TRBV20-1 and TRBJ1-2; D may be TRBD1 (6 bases). The germline V gene has CDR1 DFQATT and CDR2 SNEGSKA (reference sequence). The CDR3 runs to 16 residues. V was clipped by 6 bases and J by 5 bases, with 25 bases between them. In nucleotides, the CDR3 is TGCAGTGCCACGGAATCCACAGGGATGGAGGGGTATGGCTACACCTTC. Translating it yields CSATESTGMEGYGYTF.

This clonotype occurred a few times. The chain is built from TRBV29-1 and TRBJ2-7, with D perhaps matching TRBD1 or TRBD2 (7 bases each). Germline lookup yields CDR1 SQVTM and CDR2 ANQGSEA. The CDR3 loop spans 12 amino acids. Trimming took 7 bases from V and 10 from J, leaving 20 bases between them. This CDR3 is CSGYAGGGTQYF. The DNA of the CDR3 is TGCAGCGGCTACGCAGGGGGGGGAACCCAGTACTTC.

This clonotype came up a few times. This sequence joins TRBV3-1 and TRBJ2-7; 8 positions agree with TRBD2. Trimming cost V 8 bases and J 3 bases; bases outside gene matches: 9. The CDR3 spans 14 residues. Germline V gives CDR1 LGHDT, CDR2 YNNKEL (reference sequence). CDR3 DNA: TGTGCCAGCGGGCCGGGAGGGCAGATCTACGAGCAGTACTTC. It is translated as CASGPGGQIYEQYF.

The chain joins TRBV7-2 to TRBJ2-3, with 11 bases fitting TRBD2. Germline V gene sequence: CDR1 SGHTA, CDR2 FQGNSA. The V gene end was trimmed by 1 base and the J gene end by 5 bases; junction bases not matched to a gene: 8. The CDR3 loop spans 17 amino acids. The CDR3 DNA sequence: TGTGCCAGCAGCTTAGGGGTACTAGCGGGAGTTGGAGATACGCAGTATTTT. Its protein product is CASSLGVLAGVGDTQYF.

The chain is built from TRBV18 and TRBJ2-7; D is unresolved. Germline-derived CDR1 and CDR2 are KGHSH and LQKENI. The ends were cut back, 0 bases at V and 8 bases at J, with 8 bases in the middle. The CDR3 consists of 12 residues. The CDR3 loop reads CASSPPNFQQYF. CDR3 sequence (DNA): TGTGCCAGCTCACCACCCAATTTTCAGCAGTACTTC. The full variable domain, in which reference TRBV18 and TRBJ2-7 provide the parts outside the CDR3, is NAGVMQNPRHLVRRRGQEARLRCSPMKGHSHVYWYRQLPEEGLKFMVYLQKENIIDESGMPKERFSAEFPKEGPSILRIQQVVRGDSAAYFCASSPPNFQQYFGPGTRLTVT.

The chain carries TRBV12-3 or TRBV12-4 and TRBJ2-3, with TRBD2 matching over 8 bases. There are 16 residues in the CDR3. Unmatched junction bases numbered 10, after V lost 6 bases and J lost 2 bases. The CDR3 DNA reads TGTGCCAGCAGACTAACGACGGGACTAGTCACAGATACGCAGTATTTT. Its translation is CASRLTTGLVTDTQYF.

This chain connects TRBV20-1 to TRBJ2-5, with 7 positions matching TRBD1. The V gene end was trimmed by 1 base and the J gene end by 3 bases; junction bases not matched to a gene: 8. CDR1 DFQATT and CDR2 SNEGSKA come from the germline V gene (reference sequence). The CDR3 is made up of 15 amino acids. The CDR3 spells CSARGLLGQKETQYF. The CDR3 region has the DNA TGCAGTGCTAGAGGCCTATTGGGACAGAAAGAGACCCAGTACTTC.